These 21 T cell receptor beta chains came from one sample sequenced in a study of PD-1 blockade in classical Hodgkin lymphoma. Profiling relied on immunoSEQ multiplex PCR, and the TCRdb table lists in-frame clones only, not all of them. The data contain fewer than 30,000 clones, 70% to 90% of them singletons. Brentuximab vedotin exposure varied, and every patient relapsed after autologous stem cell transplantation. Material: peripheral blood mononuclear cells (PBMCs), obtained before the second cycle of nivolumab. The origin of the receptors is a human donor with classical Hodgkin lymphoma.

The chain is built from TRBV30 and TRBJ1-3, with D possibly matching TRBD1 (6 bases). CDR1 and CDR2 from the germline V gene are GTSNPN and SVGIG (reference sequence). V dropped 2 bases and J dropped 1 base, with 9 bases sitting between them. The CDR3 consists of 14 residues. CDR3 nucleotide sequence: TGTGCCTGGAGTACAGGGAGGTCTGGAAACACCATATATTTT. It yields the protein CAWSTGRSGNTIYF. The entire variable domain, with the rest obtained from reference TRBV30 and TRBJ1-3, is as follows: SQTIHQWPATLVQPVGSPLSLECTVEGTSNPNLYWYRQAAGRGLQLLFYSVGIGQISSEVPQNLSASRPQDRQFILSSKKLLLSDSGFYLCAWSTGRSGNTIYFGEGSWLTVV.

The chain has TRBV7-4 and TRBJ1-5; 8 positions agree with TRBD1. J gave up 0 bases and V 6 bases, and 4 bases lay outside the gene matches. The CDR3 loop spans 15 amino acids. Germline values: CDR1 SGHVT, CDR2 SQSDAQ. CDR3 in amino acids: CASRSTGVSNQPQHF. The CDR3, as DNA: TGTGCCAGCAGATCGACAGGGGTTAGCAATCAGCCCCAGCATTTT.

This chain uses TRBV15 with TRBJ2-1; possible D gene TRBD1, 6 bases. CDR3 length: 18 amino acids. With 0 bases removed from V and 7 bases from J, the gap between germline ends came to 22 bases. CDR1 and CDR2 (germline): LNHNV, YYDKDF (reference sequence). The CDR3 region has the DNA TGTGCCACCAGCAGAGATCTGGTTTGGGGGCTGAGTGAAAATGAGCAGTTCTTC. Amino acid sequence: CATSRDLVWGLSENEQFF. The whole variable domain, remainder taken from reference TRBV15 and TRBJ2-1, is DAMVIQNPRYQVTQFGKPVTLSCSQTLNHNVMYWYQQKSSQAPKLLFHYYDKDFNNEADTPDNFQSRRPNTSFCFLDIRSPGLGDTAMYLCATSRDLVWGLSENEQFFGPGTRLTVL.

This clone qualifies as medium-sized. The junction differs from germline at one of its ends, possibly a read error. The CDR3 DNA reads TGTGCCAGCACCCAATATCAGGGAAGCTATGGCTACACCTTC. Its translation: CASTQYQGSYGYTF. V and J are TRBV4-2 and TRBJ1-2; a possible D gene is TRBD1 (5 bases). CDR1 is LGHNA, CDR2 YNFKEQ, per germline. The CDR3 consists of 14 residues.

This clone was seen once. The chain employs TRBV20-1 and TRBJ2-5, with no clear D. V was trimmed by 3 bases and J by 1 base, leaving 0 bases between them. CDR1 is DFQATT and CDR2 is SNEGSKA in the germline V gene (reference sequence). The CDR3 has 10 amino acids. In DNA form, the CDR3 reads TGCAGTGCTAGCCAAGAGACCCAGTACTTC. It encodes CSASQETQYF.

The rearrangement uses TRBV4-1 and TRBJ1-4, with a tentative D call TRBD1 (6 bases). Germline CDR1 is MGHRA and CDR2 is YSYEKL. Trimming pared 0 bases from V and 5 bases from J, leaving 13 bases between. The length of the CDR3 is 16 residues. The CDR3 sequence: CASSQDGRGPNEKLFF. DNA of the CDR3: TGCGCCAGCAGCCAAGATGGGCGGGGGCCAAATGAAAAACTGTTTTTT.

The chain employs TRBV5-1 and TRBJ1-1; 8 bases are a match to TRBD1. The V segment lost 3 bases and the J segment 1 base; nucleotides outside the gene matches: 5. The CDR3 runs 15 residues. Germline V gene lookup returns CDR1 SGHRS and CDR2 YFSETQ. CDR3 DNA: TGCGCCAGCAGCTCACGGGACAGGAAGAACACTGAAGCTTTCTTT. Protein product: CASSSRDRKNTEAFF.

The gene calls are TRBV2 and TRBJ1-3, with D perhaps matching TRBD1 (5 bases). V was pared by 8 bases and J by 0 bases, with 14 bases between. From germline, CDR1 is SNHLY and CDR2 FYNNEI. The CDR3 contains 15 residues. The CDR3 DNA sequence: TGTGCCAGCCGAACGGGGGTCAACTCTGGAAACACCATATATTTT. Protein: CASRTGVNSGNTIYF.

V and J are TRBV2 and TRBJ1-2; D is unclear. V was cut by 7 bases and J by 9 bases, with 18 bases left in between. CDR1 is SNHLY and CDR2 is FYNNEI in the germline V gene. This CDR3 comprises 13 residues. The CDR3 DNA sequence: TGTGCCAGCATTCTACACGGAGACCGGCGCTACACCTTC. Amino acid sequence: CASILHGDRRYTF.

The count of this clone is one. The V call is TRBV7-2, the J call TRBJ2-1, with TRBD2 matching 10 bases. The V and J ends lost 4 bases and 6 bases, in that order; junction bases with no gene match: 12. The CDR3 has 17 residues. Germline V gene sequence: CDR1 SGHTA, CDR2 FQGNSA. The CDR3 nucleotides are TGTGCCAGCAGCTCCATCATAAGCGGGAGGGGGGGCAATGAGCAGTTCTTC. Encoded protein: CASSSIISGRGGNEQFF.

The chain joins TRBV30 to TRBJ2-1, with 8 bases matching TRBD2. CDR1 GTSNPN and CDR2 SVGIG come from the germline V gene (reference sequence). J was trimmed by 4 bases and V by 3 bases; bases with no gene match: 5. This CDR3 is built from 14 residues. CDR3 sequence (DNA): TGTGCCTGGAGCGGGGGGGCGCGTTACAATGAGCAGTTCTTC. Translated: CAWSGGARYNEQFF.

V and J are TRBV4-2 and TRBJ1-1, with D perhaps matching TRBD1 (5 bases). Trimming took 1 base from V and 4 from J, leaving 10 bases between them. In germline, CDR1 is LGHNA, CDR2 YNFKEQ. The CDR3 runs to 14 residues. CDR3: CASSQGKGFTEAFF. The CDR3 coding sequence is TGTGCCAGCAGCCAAGGGAAGGGGTTCACTGAAGCTTTCTTT.

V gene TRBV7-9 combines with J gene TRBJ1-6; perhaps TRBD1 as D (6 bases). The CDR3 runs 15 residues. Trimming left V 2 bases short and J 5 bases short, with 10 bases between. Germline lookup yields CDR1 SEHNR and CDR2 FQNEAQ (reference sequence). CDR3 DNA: TGTGCCAGCAGCTTAAGGGGGAGCGATAATTCACCCCTCCACTTT. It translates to CASSLRGSDNSPLHF.

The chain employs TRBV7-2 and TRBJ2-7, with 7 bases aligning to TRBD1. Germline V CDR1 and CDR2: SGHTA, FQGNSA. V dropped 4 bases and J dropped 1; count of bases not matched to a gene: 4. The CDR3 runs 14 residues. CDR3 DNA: TGTGCCAGCAGCTCTTCGACAGGGTCCTACGAGCAGTACTTC. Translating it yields CASSSSTGSYEQYF.

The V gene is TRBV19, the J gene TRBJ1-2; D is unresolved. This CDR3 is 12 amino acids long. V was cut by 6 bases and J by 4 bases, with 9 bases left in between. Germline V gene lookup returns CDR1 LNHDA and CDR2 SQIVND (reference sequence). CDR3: CASSQRSYGYTF. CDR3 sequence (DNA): TGTGCCAGTAGCCAACGGAGCTATGGCTACACCTTC.

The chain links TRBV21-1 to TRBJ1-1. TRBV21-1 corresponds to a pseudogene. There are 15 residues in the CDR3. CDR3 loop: CASSKVGGRNTEAFF. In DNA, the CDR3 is TGTGCCAGCAGCAAAGTGGGGGGGAGGAACACTGAAGCTTTCTTT.

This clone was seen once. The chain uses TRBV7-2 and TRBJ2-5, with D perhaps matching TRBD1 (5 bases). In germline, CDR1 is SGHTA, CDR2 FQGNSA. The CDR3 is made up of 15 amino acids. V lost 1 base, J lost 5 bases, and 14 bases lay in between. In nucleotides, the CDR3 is TGTGCCAGCAGCTTAGTTGGGGCTAGAAAGGAGACCCAGTACTTC. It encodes CASSLVGARKETQYF.

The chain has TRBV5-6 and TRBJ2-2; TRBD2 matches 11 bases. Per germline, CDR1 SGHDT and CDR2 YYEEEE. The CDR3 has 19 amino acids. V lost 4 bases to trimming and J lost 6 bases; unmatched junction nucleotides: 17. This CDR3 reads CASSTGWTELAGVPGELFF. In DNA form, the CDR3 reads TGTGCCAGCAGCACGGGCTGGACAGAACTAGCGGGAGTACCCGGGGAGCTGTTTTTT. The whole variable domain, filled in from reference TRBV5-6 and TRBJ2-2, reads DAGVTQSPTHLIKTRGQQVTLRCSPKSGHDTVSWYQQALGQGPQFIFQYYEEEERQRGNFPDRFSGHQFPNYSSELNVNALLLGDSALYLCASSTGWTELAGVPGELFFGEGSRLTVL.

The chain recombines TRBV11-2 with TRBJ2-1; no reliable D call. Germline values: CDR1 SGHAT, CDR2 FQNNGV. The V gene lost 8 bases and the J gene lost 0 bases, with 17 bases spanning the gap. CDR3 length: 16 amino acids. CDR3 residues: CASARQTHLSYNEQFF. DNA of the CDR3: TGTGCCAGCGCGAGACAAACACATCTCTCCTACAATGAGCAGTTCTTC.

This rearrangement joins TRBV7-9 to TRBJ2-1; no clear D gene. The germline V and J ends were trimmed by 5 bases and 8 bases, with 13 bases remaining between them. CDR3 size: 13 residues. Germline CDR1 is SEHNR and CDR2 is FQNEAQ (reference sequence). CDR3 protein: CASSHSKAYEQFF. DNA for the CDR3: TGTGCCAGCAGCCACTCCAAGGCGTATGAGCAGTTCTTC.

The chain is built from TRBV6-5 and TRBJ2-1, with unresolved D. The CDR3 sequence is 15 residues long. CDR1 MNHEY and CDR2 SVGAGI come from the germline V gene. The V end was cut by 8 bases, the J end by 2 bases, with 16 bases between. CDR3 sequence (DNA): TGTGCCAGCCAAGCTTGGCTAGGCCCCTACAATGAGCAGTTCTTC. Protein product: CASQAWLGPYNEQFF.